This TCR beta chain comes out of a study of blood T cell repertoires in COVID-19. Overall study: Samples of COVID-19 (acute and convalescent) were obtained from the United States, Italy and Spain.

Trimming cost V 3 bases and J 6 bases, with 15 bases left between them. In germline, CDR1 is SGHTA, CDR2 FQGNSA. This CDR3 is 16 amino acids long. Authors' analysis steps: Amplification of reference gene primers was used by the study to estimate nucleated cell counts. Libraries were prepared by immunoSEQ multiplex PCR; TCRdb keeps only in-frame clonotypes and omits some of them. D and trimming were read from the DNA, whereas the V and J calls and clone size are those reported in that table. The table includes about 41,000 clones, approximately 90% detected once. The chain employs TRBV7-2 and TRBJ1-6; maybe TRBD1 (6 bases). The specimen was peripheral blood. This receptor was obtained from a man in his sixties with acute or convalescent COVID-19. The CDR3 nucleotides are TGTGCCAGCAGCTTGGAAGGGGGGGGATTTAATTCACCCCTCCACTTT. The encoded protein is CASSLEGGGFNSPLHF.